What follows are 22 T cell receptor beta chains derived from one specimen sequenced in a study of cytomegalovirus exposure and HLA in healthy donors. The PCR contained 60 Vbeta and 13 Jbeta primers. Produced via immunoSEQ multiplex PCR; TCRdb's table is partial and in-frame only. The table lists some 120,000 clones, 80% to 85% of them singletons, with over 0.9% in the top ten. The sample was PBMCs. These receptors originate from a human donor in good health.

The chain recombines TRBV19 with TRBJ1-2; the D gene is possibly TRBD1 (5 bases). V shed 3 bases and J shed 6 bases, with 11 bases lying between them. Germline V lookup: CDR1 LNHDA, CDR2 SQIVND (reference sequence). The CDR3 is made up of 13 amino acids. The CDR3 region is CASSMSRVDGYTF. Here the CDR3 DNA reads TGTGCCAGTAGTATGTCCAGGGTGGATGGCTACACCTTC.

The chain's CDR3 is CASSLSAAEQYF. CDR3 in DNA: TGTGCCAGCAGCTTAAGCGCAGCCGAGCAGTACTTC. The chain carries TRBV7-9 and TRBJ2-7; D is unresolved. Germline CDR1 and CDR2: SEHNR and FQNEAQ (reference sequence). The CDR3 totals 12 residues. V was shortened by 2 bases and J by 6 bases, with 8 bases between the two germline ends.

V gene TRBV4-1 combines with J gene TRBJ2-1, with D maybe TRBD1 (6 bases). CDR3 length: 15 amino acids. V was trimmed by 0 bases and J by 4 bases, leaving 10 bases between them. Germline-derived CDR1 and CDR2 are MGHRA and YSYEKL. Here the CDR3 reads CASSQDRGEYNEQFF. Written as DNA, the CDR3 is TGCGCCAGCAGCCAAGACAGGGGAGAGTACAATGAGCAGTTCTTC.

The rearrangement joins TRBV20-1 to TRBJ2-5; D gene unclear. Germline V CDR1 and CDR2: DFQATT, SNEGSKA (reference sequence). The CDR3 extends over 11 amino acids. With 2 bases removed from V and 5 bases from J, the gap between germline ends came to 6 bases. The CDR3 nucleotides are TGCAGTGCTAGAAGCCCGGAGACCCAGTACTTC. Translation gives CSARSPETQYF.

This sequence joins TRBV4-1 and TRBJ2-1; no firm D call. Trimming removed 8 bases from V and 5 bases from J, with 19 bases in between. The CDR3 sequence is 15 residues long. Germline V gene lookup returns CDR1 MGHRA and CDR2 YSYEKL. Here the CDR3 reads CASSYGTVRDNEQFF. The CDR3 DNA follows: TGCGCCAGCTCCTATGGTACGGTCCGTGACAATGAGCAGTTCTTC.

This clone was recorded a few times. The chain is built from TRBV7-2 and TRBJ1-1, with a possible D match to TRBD1 (6 bases). The CDR3 is 14 amino acids. The V end was cut by 0 bases, the J end by 6 bases, with 11 bases between. Germline assignment: CDR1 SGHTA and CDR2 FQGNSA. The CDR3 sequence: CASSLATGTSEAFF. DNA of the CDR3: TGTGCCAGCAGCTTAGCTACAGGGACCTCTGAAGCTTTCTTT.

This clone was counted only a few times. V usage is TRBV5-1 and J usage is TRBJ2-2; possibly TRBD1 for D (6 bases). CDR3 length: 14 residues. V was clipped by 4 bases and J by 6 bases, with 13 bases between them. The germline V gene has CDR1 SGHRS and CDR2 YFSETQ. CDR3 residues: CASSGGTGSGELFF. Written as DNA, the CDR3 is TGCGCCAGCAGCGGAGGCACAGGGTCCGGGGAGCTGTTTTTT. Looking up the rest from reference TRBV5-1 and TRBJ2-2 gives the full variable domain: KAGVTQTPRYLIKTRGQQVTLSCSPISGHRSVSWYQQTPGQGLQFLFEYFSETQRNKGNFPGRFSGRQFSNSRSEMNVSTLELGDSALYLCASSGGTGSGELFFGEGSRLTVL.

The gene calls are TRBV27 and TRBJ1-5; D is possibly TRBD1 (5 bases). Trimming removed 3 bases from V and 5 bases from J, with 8 bases in between. This CDR3 contains 13 residues. Germline CDR1 and CDR2: MNHEY and SMNVEV (reference sequence). The CDR3 sequence: CASSFGGDQPQHF. CDR3 coding DNA: TGTGCCAGCAGTTTTGGGGGGGATCAGCCCCAGCATTTT.

The V gene is TRBV5-1, the J gene TRBJ2-1; D unresolved. The germline V and J ends were trimmed by 0 bases and 10 bases, with 8 bases remaining between them. CDR1 and CDR2 (germline): SGHRS, YFSETQ. This CDR3 region has 12 residues. The CDR3 nucleotides read TGCGCCAGCAGCTTGGCCGGCGGCGAGCAGTTCTTC. Residues: CASSLAGGEQFF.

This chain links TRBV5-1 with TRBJ2-5; D is perhaps TRBD2 (7 bases). The germline V gene has CDR1 SGHRS and CDR2 YFSETQ. This CDR3 has 14 amino acids. Trimming took 0 bases from V and 4 from J, leaving 10 bases between them. CDR3 sequence reads: CASSLAGGLETQYF. CDR3 sequence (DNA): TGCGCCAGCAGCTTGGCGGGGGGCCTAGAGACCCAGTACTTC.

This CDR3 reads CASQTGGGGYNTDTQYF. Here the CDR3 DNA reads TGTGCCAGTCAAACGGGAGGGGGGGGCTATAACACAGATACGCAGTATTTT. The J gene is TRBJ2-3, the V gene TRBV5-4; 8 positions match TRBD2. The J segment lost 2 bases and the V segment lost 8 bases, leaving 16 bases of the junction unmatched. The length of the CDR3 is 17 residues. Germline lookup yields CDR1 SGHNT and CDR2 YYREEE (reference sequence).

The V call is TRBV19, the J call TRBJ1-5; D remains ambiguous. Trimming took 3 bases from V and 6 from J, leaving 12 bases between them. The CDR3 is 14 amino acids. Germline CDR1 and CDR2: LNHDA and SQIVND (reference sequence). The CDR3 reads CASSIGAVGQPQHF. CDR3 sequence (DNA): TGTGCCAGTAGTATCGGAGCGGTTGGTCAGCCCCAGCATTTT. Full variable domain (missing parts from reference TRBV19 and TRBJ1-5): DGGITQSPKYLFRKEGQNVTLSCEQNLNHDAMYWYRQDPGQGLRLIYYSQIVNDFQKGDIAEGYSVSREKKESFPLTVTSAQKNPTAFYLCASSIGAVGQPQHFGDGTRLSIL.

The chain recombines TRBV27 with TRBJ1-5, with D possibly TRBD1 on 5 matching bases. Deletions cut 1 base from V and 6 bases from J, with 10 bases between. The length of the CDR3 is 14 residues. Germline lookup yields CDR1 MNHEY and CDR2 SMNVEV (reference sequence). CDR3 nucleotides: TGTGCCAGCAGTTTATGGGGCTCCCTTCAGCCCCAGCATTTT. Amino acid sequence: CASSLWGSLQPQHF.

The chain carries TRBV2 and TRBJ2-6, with 7 bases fitting TRBD1. The length of the CDR3 is 16 residues. V lost 11 bases and J lost 2; bases outside the gene matches: 12. Germline V gene data show CDR1 as SNHLY and CDR2 as FYNNEI. Here the CDR3 reads CASPGQQSPGANVLTF. CDR3 bases: TGTGCCTCACCGGGACAGCAAAGCCCTGGGGCCAACGTCCTGACTTTC.

This clone was recorded only once. The chain uses TRBV25-1 and TRBJ1-4, with 10 nucleotides matching TRBD1. The CDR3 length is 15 residues. V gave up 6 bases and J gave up 8 bases; unmatched junction bases: 9. Per the germline V gene, CDR1 is MGHDK and CDR2 is SYGVNS. CDR3 amino acids: CASRETGTGEEKLFF. In nucleotides, the CDR3 is TGTGCCAGCAGAGAAACCGGGACAGGGGAGGAAAAACTGTTTTTT.

The rearrangement uses TRBV19 and TRBJ1-2, with a weak D call TRBD1 (5 bases). This CDR3 is 14 amino acids long. CDR1 is LNHDA, CDR2 SQIVND, per germline (reference sequence). Trimming shortened V by 3 bases and J by 7 bases, and 15 bases separated the two germline ends. Written as DNA, the CDR3 is TGTGCCAGTAGTATCTCGACAGACCGCTCTGGCTACACCTTC. Its translation is CASSISTDRSGYTF.

The J gene is TRBJ1-2, the V gene TRBV19; a possible D gene is TRBD1 (6 bases). The CDR3 covers 13 residues. The V and J ends lost 8 bases and 8 bases respectively, with 18 bases between them. Looked up from germline, CDR1 is LNHDA and CDR2 is SQIVND (reference sequence). The CDR3 nucleotides read TGTGCCAGTGTGATGGGGGCTGCGGAAGGCTACACCTTC. Encoded protein: CASVMGAAEGYTF.

The chain recombines TRBV19 with TRBJ2-1; 8 bases match TRBD1. The V gene's germline CDR1 is LNHDA and CDR2 SQIVND (reference sequence). The junction had 4 bases not matched to a gene; V was cut back by 3 bases and J by 3 bases. The CDR3 length is 15 residues. This chain's CDR3 is CASSIDRGGYNEQFF. In DNA form, the CDR3 reads TGTGCCAGTAGTATCGACAGGGGAGGCTACAATGAGCAGTTCTTC. The full variable domain, with the rest looked up from reference TRBV19 and TRBJ2-1, is DGGITQSPKYLFRKEGQNVTLSCEQNLNHDAMYWYRQDPGQGLRLIYYSQIVNDFQKGDIAEGYSVSREKKESFPLTVTSAQKNPTAFYLCASSIDRGGYNEQFFGPGTRLTVL.

V usage is TRBV7-2 and J usage is TRBJ2-7; 12 bases match TRBD2. Trimming took 7 bases from V and 4 from J; bases not matched to a gene: 5. The CDR3 is made up of 14 amino acids. Germline V CDR1 and CDR2: SGHTA, FQGNSA. The DNA for the CDR3 is TGTGCCAGCAATTCGGGGACTAGCGGGTACGAGCAGTACTTC. The encoded protein is CASNSGTSGYEQYF.

CDR3 coding DNA: TGTGCCAGCAGTTTATTAGGCAGGGGGACGCTTCCCCTTAATTCACCCCTCCACTTT. Its translation is CASSLLGRGTLPLNSPLHF. J is TRBJ1-6 and V is TRBV27, with 7 positions matching TRBD1. CDR1 is MNHEY, CDR2 SMNVEV, per germline (reference sequence). This CDR3 spans 19 amino acids. Trimming removed 1 base from V and 6 bases from J; junction bases left unmatched: 15.

The CDR3 reads CASSSGRFAEAFF. CDR3 bases: TGTGCCAGCAGTAGTGGGAGGTTCGCTGAAGCTTTCTTT. This chain links TRBV6-1 with TRBJ1-1; no clear D. The CDR3 is 13 residues long. The V gene's germline CDR1 is MNHNS and CDR2 SASEGT. Trimming left V 5 bases short and J 6 bases short, with 13 bases between.

The genes are TRBV4-1 and TRBJ2-3; D unclear. The CDR3 contains 12 residues. The germline gives CDR1 MGHRA, CDR2 YSYEKL. Trimming removed 2 bases at V and 4 bases at J, with 4 bases between. Here the CDR3 reads CASSQQADTQYF. As DNA, the CDR3 is TGCGCCAGCAGCCAACAGGCAGATACGCAGTATTTT.